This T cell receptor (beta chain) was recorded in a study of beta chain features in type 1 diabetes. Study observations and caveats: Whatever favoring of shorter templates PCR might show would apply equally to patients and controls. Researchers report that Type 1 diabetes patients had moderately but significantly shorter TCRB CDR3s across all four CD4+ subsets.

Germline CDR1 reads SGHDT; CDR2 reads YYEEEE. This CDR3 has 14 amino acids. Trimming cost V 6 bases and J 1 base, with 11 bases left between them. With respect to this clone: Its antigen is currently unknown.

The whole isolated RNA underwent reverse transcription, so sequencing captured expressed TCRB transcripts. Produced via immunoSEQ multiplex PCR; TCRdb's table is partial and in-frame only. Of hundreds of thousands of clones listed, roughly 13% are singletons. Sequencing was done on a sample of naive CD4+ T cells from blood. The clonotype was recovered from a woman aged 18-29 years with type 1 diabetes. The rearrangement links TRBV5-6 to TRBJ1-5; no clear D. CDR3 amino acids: CASTRIGSNQPQHF. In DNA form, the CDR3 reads TGTGCCAGCACGCGGATTGGGAGCAATCAGCCCCAGCATTTT.